The next 11 T cell receptor beta chains were all read from a single sample in a study of shared clonotypes between healthy human individuals. Libraries were prepared by immunoSEQ multiplex PCR; TCRdb keeps only in-frame clonotypes and omits some of them. The repertoire includes roughly 1,000,000 clones, 75% to 85% of them detected once, and approximately 0.5% sits in the top ten. The sequencing input was memory CD4+ T cells from PBMCs. As for subset: CD45RA-negative fraction. These receptors originate from a man in his late teens or twenties in good health. Some clones in this sample may be carry-over from other donors' samples.

The chain is built from TRBV18 and TRBJ1-3; the D gene is possibly TRBD1 (5 bases). Trimming stripped 3 bases from V and 8 bases from J, with 14 bases between. In germline, CDR1 is KGHSH, CDR2 LQKENI. CDR3 length equals 14 residues. The CDR3 here is CASSPSRVGDTIYF. For the CDR3, the DNA is TGTGCCAGCTCACCTTCCAGGGTCGGGGACACCATATATTTT. Supplemented by reference TRBV18 and TRBJ1-3, the full variable domain reads NAGVMQNPRHLVRRRGQEARLRCSPMKGHSHVYWYRQLPEEGLKFMVYLQKENIIDESGMPKERFSAEFPKEGPSILRIQQVVRGDSAAYFCASSPSRVGDTIYFGEGSWLTVV.

CDR3 protein: CSVEDTGDTGELFF. Here the CDR3 DNA reads TGCAGCGTTGAAGATACAGGGGACACCGGGGAGCTGTTTTTT. This sequence joins TRBV29-1 and TRBJ2-2; TRBD1 agrees at 7 bases. Germline lookup yields CDR1 SQVTM and CDR2 ANQGSEA. J gave up 3 bases and V 0 bases, and 1 base lay outside the gene matches. The CDR3 length is 14 residues.

V and J are TRBV2 and TRBJ2-7, with D maybe TRBD2 (6 bases). Germline V gives CDR1 SNHLY, CDR2 FYNNEI. V shed 10 bases and J shed 9 bases, with 16 bases lying between them. CDR3 length: 11 amino acids. CDR3 coding DNA: TGTGCCACCAAGCTACTAGCAGCGCAGTACTTC. Translating gives CATKLLAAQYF.

This clone was seen a few times. The chain links TRBV4-1 to TRBJ2-2; TRBD2 might be the D (7 bases). Deletions cut 11 bases from V and 0 bases from J, with 16 bases between. The length of the CDR3 is 15 residues. CDR1 is MGHRA, CDR2 YSYEKL, per germline. Written as DNA, the CDR3 is TGCGCCTCACGGGGGGCAGGGGCGAACACCGGGGAGCTGTTTTTT. Translating gives CASRGAGANTGELFF.

This clone was counted only a few times. V is TRBV9 and J is TRBJ1-4; D unclear. Germline CDR1 and CDR2: SGDLS and YYNGEE. The CDR3 length is 15 residues. The V gene lost 5 bases and the J gene lost 5 bases, with 16 bases spanning the gap. The CDR3: CASRSGVRPNEKLFF. The CDR3 bases are TGTGCCAGCAGGTCTGGGGTACGGCCAAATGAAAAACTGTTTTTT.

V and J are TRBV6-4 and TRBJ2-6; D is unclear. The CDR3 sequence is 16 residues long. Germline CDR1 is MRHNA and CDR2 is SNTAGT. The ends were cut back, 2 bases at V and 0 bases at J, with 8 bases in the middle. The CDR3 DNA reads TGTGCCAGCAGTGACGAGCCAACCTCTGGGGCCAACGTCCTGACTTTC. The encoded protein is CASSDEPTSGANVLTF.

The chain combines TRBV20-1 with TRBJ2-5; D gene uncertain. Trimming stripped 1 base from V and 11 bases from J, with 11 bases between. The CDR3 covers 11 residues. CDR1 and CDR2 from the germline V gene are DFQATT and SNEGSKA (reference sequence). Here the CDR3 reads CSARVGYLQYF. CDR3 DNA sequence: TGCAGTGCTAGAGTGGGCTACCTGCAGTACTTC.

The chain joins TRBV6-1 to TRBJ1-5; D unresolved. Germline-derived CDR1 and CDR2 are MNHNS and SASEGT. Trimming removed 1 base from V and 1 base from J, with 8 bases in between. This CDR3 has 15 residues. The CDR3 spells CASSEGGASNQPQHF. CDR3 bases: TGTGCCAGCAGTGAAGGGGGAGCCAGCAATCAGCCCCAGCATTTT.

The genes are TRBV28 and TRBJ1-5, with D possibly being TRBD1 (6 bases). V lost 1 base, J lost 7 bases, and 8 bases lay in between. Germline CDR1 reads MDHEN; CDR2 reads SYDVKM. The CDR3 spans 13 residues. CDR3 residues: CASSLSGGQPQHF. In nucleotides, the CDR3 is TGTGCCAGCAGTTTATCCGGGGGCCAGCCCCAGCATTTT.

This clone was seen a few times. The chain links TRBV7-9 to TRBJ1-5, with D possibly matching TRBD1 (5 bases). Germline V gene sequence: CDR1 SEHNR, CDR2 FQNEAQ (reference sequence). The V end was cut by 5 bases, the J end by 5 bases, with 13 bases between. The CDR3 has 14 residues. The chain's CDR3 is CASSRDGSYQPQHF. The CDR3 bases are TGTGCCAGCAGCCGGGACGGATCATATCAGCCCCAGCATTTT.

The rearrangement uses TRBV7-3 and TRBJ2-2, with D uncertain. V was shortened by 5 bases and J by 0 bases, with 13 bases between the two germline ends. CDR3 length: 16 residues. Germline values: CDR1 SGHTA, CDR2 FQGTGA. This chain's CDR3 is CASSPHTPANTGELFF. The CDR3 bases are TGTGCCAGCAGCCCCCACACGCCCGCGAACACCGGGGAGCTGTTTTTT. Variable domain in full (rest from reference TRBV7-3 and TRBJ2-2): GAGVSQTPSNKVTEKGKYVELRCDPISGHTALYWYRQSLGQGPEFLIYFQGTGAADDSGLPNDRFFAVRPEGSVSTLKIQRTERGDSAVYLCASSPHTPANTGELFFGEGSRLTVL.